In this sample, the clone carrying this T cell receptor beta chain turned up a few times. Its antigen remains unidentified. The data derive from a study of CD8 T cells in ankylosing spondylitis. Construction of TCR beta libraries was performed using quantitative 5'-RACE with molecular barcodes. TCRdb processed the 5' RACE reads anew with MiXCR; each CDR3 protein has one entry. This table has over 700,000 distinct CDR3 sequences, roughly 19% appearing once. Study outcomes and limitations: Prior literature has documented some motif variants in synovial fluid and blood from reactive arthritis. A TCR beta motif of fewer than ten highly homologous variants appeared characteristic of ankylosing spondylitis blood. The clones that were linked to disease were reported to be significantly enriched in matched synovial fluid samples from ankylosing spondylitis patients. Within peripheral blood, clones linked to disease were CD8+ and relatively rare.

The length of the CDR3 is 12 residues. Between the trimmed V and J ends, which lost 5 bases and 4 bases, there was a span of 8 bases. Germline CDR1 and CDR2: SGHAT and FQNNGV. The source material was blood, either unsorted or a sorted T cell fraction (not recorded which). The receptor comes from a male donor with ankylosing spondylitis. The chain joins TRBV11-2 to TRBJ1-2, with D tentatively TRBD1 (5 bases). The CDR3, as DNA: TGTGCCAGCAGCCCGGGGACCTATGGCTACACCTTC. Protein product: CASSPGTYGYTF. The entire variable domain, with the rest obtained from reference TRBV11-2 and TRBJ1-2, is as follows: EAGVAQSPRYKIIEKRQSVAFWCNPISGHATLYWYQQILGQGPKLLIQFQNNGVVDDSQLPKDRFSAERLKGVDSTLKIQPAKLEDSAVYLCASSPGTYGYTFGSGTRLTVV.